The 18 T cell receptor beta chains below were found in one sample sequenced in a study of blood T cell repertoires in COVID-19. The data were produced by immunoSEQ multiplex PCR, yet TCRdb's version contains in-frame clones alone and is incomplete. Of roughly 67,000 clones in the sample, 60% to 85% are singletons; the top ten hold around 23%. The sample comprised peripheral blood. The receptors here all came from a human donor in a cohort sampled during active COVID-19.

The chain recombines TRBV30 with TRBJ2-1, with 8 nucleotides matching TRBD1. The germline V gene has CDR1 GTSNPN and CDR2 SVGIG (reference sequence). CDR3 length: 15 residues. The J segment lost 6 bases and the V segment lost 3 bases, leaving 10 bases of the junction unmatched. The CDR3 DNA reads as TGTGCCTGGAGCGAGCAGGGGGCCAGTTTCAATGAGCAGTTCTTC. Amino acids: CAWSEQGASFNEQFF. Supplemented by reference TRBV30 and TRBJ2-1, the full variable domain reads SQTIHQWPATLVQPVGSPLSLECTVEGTSNPNLYWYRQAAGRGLQLLFYSVGIGQISSEVPQNLSASRPQDRQFILSSKKLLLSDSGFYLCAWSEQGASFNEQFFGPGTRLTVL.

The chain uses TRBV7-9 and TRBJ2-7; D gene uncertain. The CDR3 loop spans 12 amino acids. V gave up 0 bases and J gave up 3 bases, with 3 bases separating them. Germline V lookup: CDR1 SEHNR, CDR2 FQNEAQ (reference sequence). The CDR3, as DNA: TGTGCCAGCAGCTTAGCCCTCTACGAGCAGTACTTC. This translates into CASSLALYEQYF.

V is TRBV2 and J is TRBJ2-1, with unresolved D. Germline lookup yields CDR1 SNHLY and CDR2 FYNNEI. The CDR3 spans 11 residues. V was clipped by 2 bases and J by 10 bases, with 6 bases between them. This CDR3 reads CASSEQWEQFF. DNA of the CDR3: TGTGCCAGCAGTGAACAGTGGGAGCAGTTCTTC.

This clone came up once. The chain couples TRBV3-1 (or the pseudogene TRBV3-2) to TRBJ1-6; tentatively, D is TRBD1 (5 bases). Germline V CDR1 and CDR2: LGHDT, YNNKEL (reference sequence). The length of the CDR3 is 16 residues. V lost 1 base, J lost 3 bases, and 10 bases lay in between. In DNA, the CDR3 is TGTGCCAGCAGCCAAGGGGGGGACGGCTATAATTCACCCCTCCACTTT. Amino acid sequence: CASSQGGDGYNSPLHF.

The chain employs TRBV4-1 and TRBJ2-6, with no clear D. Germline V gene lookup returns CDR1 MGHRA and CDR2 YSYEKL. The CDR3 loop spans 16 amino acids. Between the trimmed V and J ends, which lost 0 bases and 2 bases, there was a span of 8 bases. The CDR3 sequence is CASSQESTPGANVLTF. The CDR3 DNA follows: TGCGCCAGCAGCCAAGAATCGACACCTGGGGCCAACGTCCTGACTTTC.

The chain is built from TRBV7-8 and TRBJ2-1; D possibly corresponds to TRBD2 (6 bases). The ends were cut back, 5 bases at V and 10 bases at J, with 15 bases in the middle. Per the germline V gene, CDR1 is SGHVS and CDR2 is FQNEAQ. The CDR3 is made up of 13 amino acids. The DNA of the CDR3 is TGTGCCAGCAGCAGGGACCCTCGGGGGGAGCAGTTCTTC. It encodes CASSRDPRGEQFF.

The chain uses TRBV3-1 (or the pseudogene TRBV3-2) and TRBJ2-2, with TRBD1 matching over 10 bases. The V gene's germline CDR1 is LGHDT and CDR2 YNNKEL (reference sequence). The CDR3 contains 16 residues. Trimming took 6 bases from V and 4 from J; bases not matched to a gene: 8. This CDR3 reads CASSPGTGVPTGELFF. Here the CDR3 DNA reads TGTGCCAGCAGTCCCGGGACAGGGGTCCCCACCGGGGAGCTGTTTTTT.

The V call is TRBV5-1, the J call TRBJ2-3; D not certain. The V end was cut by 0 bases, the J end by 1 base, with 6 bases between. Germline-derived CDR1 and CDR2 are SGHRS and YFSETQ. The CDR3 consists of 14 residues. CDR3 in amino acids: CASSLVSGTDTQYF. The DNA for the CDR3 is TGCGCCAGCAGCTTGGTGAGCGGCACAGATACGCAGTATTTT.

V gene TRBV30 combines with J gene TRBJ1-5, with 10 bases that match TRBD1. Per germline, CDR1 GTSNPN and CDR2 SVGIG (reference sequence). J was trimmed by 6 bases and V by 8 bases; bases with no gene match: 4. CDR3 size: 12 residues. CDR3 coding DNA: TGTGCCGTCGGGACAGGGGCTCAGCCCCAGCATTTT. Its protein is CAVGTGAQPQHF.

The chain couples TRBV11-2 to TRBJ1-6; the match to TRBD1 covers 8 bases. CDR1 and CDR2 (germline): SGHAT, FQNNGV. V dropped 6 bases and J dropped 4; count of bases not matched to a gene: 11. CDR3 length: 17 amino acids. The CDR3 here is CASSNRDRGTYNSPLHF. CDR3 nucleotides: TGTGCCAGCAGTAACAGAGACAGGGGAACGTATAATTCACCCCTCCACTTT.

V is TRBV28 and J is TRBJ2-5, with D unclear. The V end lost 7 bases, the J end lost 5 bases, and 11 bases lay between the germline ends. The CDR3 is 12 amino acids. The germline V gene has CDR1 MDHEN and CDR2 SYDVKM. Here the CDR3 DNA reads TGTGCCAGCACCCTGCCCGGGGAGACCCAGTACTTC. Translation: CASTLPGETQYF.

The chain employs TRBV19 and TRBJ1-2; TRBD1 matches 11 bases. This CDR3 is built from 16 residues. In germline, CDR1 is LNHDA, CDR2 SQIVND (reference sequence). Unmatched junction bases numbered 11, after V lost 5 bases and J lost 6 bases. The CDR3: CASSSPGGQGDHGYTF. The CDR3 nucleotides read TGTGCCAGTAGTTCCCCCGGGGGACAGGGGGACCATGGCTACACCTTC.

The chain carries TRBV11-2 and TRBJ2-2; TRBD1 matches 8 bases. Germline V gene sequence: CDR1 SGHAT, CDR2 FQNNGV. The CDR3 totals 14 residues. V shed 4 bases, J shed 6 bases, and the junction held 4 bases outside the gene matches. The CDR3: CASSSRGRSGELFF. CDR3 bases: TGTGCCAGCAGCTCCAGGGGGCGGTCCGGGGAGCTGTTTTTT.

The chain uses TRBV9 and TRBJ2-3; TRBD2 aligns across 7 bases. The V gene's germline CDR1 is SGDLS and CDR2 YYNGEE. V lost 2 bases to trimming and J lost 2 bases; unmatched junction nucleotides: 2. The CDR3 loop spans 14 amino acids. The CDR3 DNA reads as TGTGCCAGCAGCGTCCGGGACTACACAGATACGCAGTATTTT. Its translation is CASSVRDYTDTQYF.

The V gene is TRBV4-2, the J gene TRBJ1-1; D remains unclear. CDR3 length equals 15 residues. Trimming took 6 bases from V and 1 from J, leaving 15 bases between them. CDR1 is LGHNA, CDR2 YNFKEQ, per germline. The CDR3 loop reads CASSPRRQANTEAFF. The CDR3 region has the DNA TGTGCCAGCAGTCCCAGGAGGCAGGCGAACACTGAAGCTTTCTTT.

A single count supports this clone. V and J are TRBV28 and TRBJ2-7; 9 bases match TRBD2. V lost 6 bases and J lost 1; bases outside the gene matches: 10. This CDR3 is built from 16 residues. Germline V lookup: CDR1 MDHEN, CDR2 SYDVKM. In nucleotides, the CDR3 is TGTGCCAGCAGCTCCATCGGCACTAGCGGGTCCTACGAGCAGTACTTC. This sequence encodes CASSSIGTSGSYEQYF.

The V and J genes are TRBV10-2 and TRBJ2-2; 10 positions agree with TRBD1. This CDR3 is 18 amino acids long. V was clipped by 0 bases and J by 0 bases; unmatched bases: 4. Germline V CDR1 and CDR2: WSHSY, SAAADI. CDR3 DNA: TGCGCCAGCAGTGAGTCGACAGGGGGCTATCCGAACACCGGGGAGCTGTTTTTT. Protein: CASSESTGGYPNTGELFF.

CDR3 bases: TGTGCCAGCAGCTACAGACCGGGCACAGATACGCAGTATTTT. This translates into CASSYRPGTDTQYF. The V and J genes are TRBV7-2 and TRBJ2-3; D uncertain. Germline CDR1 reads SGHTA; CDR2 reads FQGNSA. The CDR3 spans 14 residues. Trimming stripped 4 bases from V and 1 base from J, with 9 bases between. The complete variable domain, with remaining parts taken from reference TRBV7-2 and TRBJ2-3, reads GAGVSQSPSNKVTEKGKDVELRCDPISGHTALYWYRQSLGQGLEFLIYFQGNSAPDKSGLPSDRFSAERTGGSVSTLTIQRTQQEDSAVYLCASSYRPGTDTQYFGPGTRLTVL.